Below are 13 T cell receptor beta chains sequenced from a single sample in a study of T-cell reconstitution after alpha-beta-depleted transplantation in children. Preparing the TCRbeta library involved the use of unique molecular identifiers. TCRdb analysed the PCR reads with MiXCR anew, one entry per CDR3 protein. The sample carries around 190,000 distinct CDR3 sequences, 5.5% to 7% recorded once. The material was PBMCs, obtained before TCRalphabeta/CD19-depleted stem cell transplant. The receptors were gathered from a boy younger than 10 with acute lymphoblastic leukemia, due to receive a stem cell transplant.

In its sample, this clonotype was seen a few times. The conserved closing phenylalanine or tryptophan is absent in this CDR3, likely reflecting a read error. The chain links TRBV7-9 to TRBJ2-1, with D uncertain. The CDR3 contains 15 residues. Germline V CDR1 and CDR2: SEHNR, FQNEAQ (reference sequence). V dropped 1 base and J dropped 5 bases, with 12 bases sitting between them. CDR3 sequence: CASSLEGSRHNEQFL. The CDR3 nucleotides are TGTGCCAGCAGCTTAGAGGGTTCAAGGCACAATGAGCAGTTCCTC.

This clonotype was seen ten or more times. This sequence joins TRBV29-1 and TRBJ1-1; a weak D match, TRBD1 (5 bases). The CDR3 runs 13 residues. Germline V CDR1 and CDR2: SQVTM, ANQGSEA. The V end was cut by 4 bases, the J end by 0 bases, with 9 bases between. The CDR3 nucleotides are TGCAGCGTTGTCAGGGCGATGAACACTGAAGCTTTCTTT. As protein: CSVVRAMNTEAFF. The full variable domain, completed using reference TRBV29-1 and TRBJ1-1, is SAVISQKPSRDICQRGTSLTIQCQVDSQVTMMFWYRQQPGQSLTLIATANQGSEATYESGFVIDKFPISRPNLTFSTLTVSNMSPEDSSIYLCSVVRAMNTEAFFGQGTRLTVV.

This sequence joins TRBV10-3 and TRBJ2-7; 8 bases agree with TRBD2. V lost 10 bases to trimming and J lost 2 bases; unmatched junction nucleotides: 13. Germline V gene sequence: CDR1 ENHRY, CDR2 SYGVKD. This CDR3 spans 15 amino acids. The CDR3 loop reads CASTGGAGDTYEQYF. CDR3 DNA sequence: TGTGCCAGCACGGGGGGAGCGGGAGACACCTACGAGCAGTACTTC.

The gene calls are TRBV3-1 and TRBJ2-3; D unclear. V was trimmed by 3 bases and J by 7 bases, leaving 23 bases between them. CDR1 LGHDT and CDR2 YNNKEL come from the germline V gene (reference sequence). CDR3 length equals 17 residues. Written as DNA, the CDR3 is TGTGCCAGCAGCCATACCCCGGACCGGCAGCACGGGCATACGCAGTATTTT. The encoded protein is CASSHTPDRQHGHTQYF.

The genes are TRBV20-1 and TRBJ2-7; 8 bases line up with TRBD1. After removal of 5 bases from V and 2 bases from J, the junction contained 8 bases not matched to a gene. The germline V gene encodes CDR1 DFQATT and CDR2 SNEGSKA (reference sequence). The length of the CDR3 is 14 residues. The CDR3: CSAPGTGPTYEQYF. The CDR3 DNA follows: TGCAGTGCTCCCGGGACAGGTCCTACCTACGAGCAGTACTTC.

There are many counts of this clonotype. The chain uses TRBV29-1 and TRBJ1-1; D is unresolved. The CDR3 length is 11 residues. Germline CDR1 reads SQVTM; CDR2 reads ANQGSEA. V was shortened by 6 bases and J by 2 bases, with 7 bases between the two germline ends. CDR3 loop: CSVVTNTEAFF. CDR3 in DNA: TGCAGCGTAGTTACAAACACTGAAGCTTTCTTT.

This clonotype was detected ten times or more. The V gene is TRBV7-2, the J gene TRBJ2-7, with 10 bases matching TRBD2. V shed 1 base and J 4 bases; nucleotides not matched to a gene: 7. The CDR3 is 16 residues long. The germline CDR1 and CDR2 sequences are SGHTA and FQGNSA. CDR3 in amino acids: CASSLDVAGGVYEQYF. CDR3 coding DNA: TGTGCCAGCAGCTTAGACGTAGCGGGGGGCGTTTACGAGCAGTACTTC.

The CDR3 DNA sequence: TGTGCCAGCAGTGAAGCAGGGACTAGCGGGAGAGTTCCGGGGGAGCTGTTTTTT. It encodes CASSEAGTSGRVPGELFF. The chain couples TRBV11-1 to TRBJ2-2; the match to TRBD2 covers 14 bases. Per the germline V gene, CDR1 is SGHAT and CDR2 is FQDESV (reference sequence). V lost 6 bases to trimming and J lost 8 bases; unmatched junction nucleotides: 14. CDR3 length equals 18 residues. Full variable domain (missing parts from reference TRBV11-1 and TRBJ2-2): EAEVAQSPRYKITEKSQAVAFWCDPISGHATLYWYRQILGQGPELLVQFQDESVVDDSQLPKDRFSAERLKGVDSTLKIQPAELGDSAMYLCASSEAGTSGRVPGELFFGEGSRLTVL.

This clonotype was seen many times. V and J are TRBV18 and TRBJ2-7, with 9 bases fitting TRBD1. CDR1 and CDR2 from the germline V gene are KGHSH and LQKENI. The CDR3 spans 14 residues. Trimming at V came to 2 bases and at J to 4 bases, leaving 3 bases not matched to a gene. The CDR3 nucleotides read TGTGCCAGCTCACCAAAACAGGGGGCATACGAGCAGTACTTC. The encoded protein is CASSPKQGAYEQYF.

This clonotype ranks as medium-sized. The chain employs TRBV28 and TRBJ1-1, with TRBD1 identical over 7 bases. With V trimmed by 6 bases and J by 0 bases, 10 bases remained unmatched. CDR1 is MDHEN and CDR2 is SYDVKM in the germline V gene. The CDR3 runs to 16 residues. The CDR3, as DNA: TGTGCCAGCAGGACTTCTTCCAGGGGGATGAACACTGAAGCTTTCTTT. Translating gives CASRTSSRGMNTEAFF.

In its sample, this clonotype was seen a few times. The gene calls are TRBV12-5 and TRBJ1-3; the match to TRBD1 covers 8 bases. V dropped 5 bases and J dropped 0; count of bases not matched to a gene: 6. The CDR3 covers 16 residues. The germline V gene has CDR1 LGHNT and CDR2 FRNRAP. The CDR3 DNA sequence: TGTGCTAGTGGTACCGGACAGGGACCCTCTGGAAACACCATATATTTT. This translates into CASGTGQGPSGNTIYF.

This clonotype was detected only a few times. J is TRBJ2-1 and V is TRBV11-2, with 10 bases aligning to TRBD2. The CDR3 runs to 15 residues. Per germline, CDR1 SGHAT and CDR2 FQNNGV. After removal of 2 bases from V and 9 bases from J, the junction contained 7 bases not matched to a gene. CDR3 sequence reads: CASSLPGTSAGEQFF. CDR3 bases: TGTGCCAGCAGCTTACCCGGGACTAGCGCGGGTGAGCAGTTCTTC.

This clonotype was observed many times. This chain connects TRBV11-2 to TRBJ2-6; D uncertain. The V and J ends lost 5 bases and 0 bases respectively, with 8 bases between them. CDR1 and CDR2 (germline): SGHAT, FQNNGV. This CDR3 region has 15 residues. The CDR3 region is CASSHDPSGANVLTF. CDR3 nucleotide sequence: TGTGCCAGCAGCCACGACCCCTCTGGGGCCAACGTCCTGACTTTC.